This T cell receptor beta chain was profiled in a study of blood T cell repertoires in COVID-19 (TCRdb year 2020). About the study as a whole: Collaborator samples came from the United States, Italy and Spain and covered acute and convalescent phases of COVID-19. The repertoires were released in a freely available public database meant as a resource for research on the immune response to SARS-CoV-2. Deeply sampled blood TCRbeta repertoires from subjects exposed to, actively infected with, or recovered from COVID-19 were included in the dataset. Samples were obtained from the ongoing ImmuneRACE study (first 160 participants) and from about 1,300 subjects provided by 6 global collaborators. The sample metadata nearly always contained a de-identified subject ID, COVID-19 status, age in years and sex. Where available, HLA class I and class II types were taken from metadata supplied by the sample provider and were not determined by assay-based typing. The material from the prospective study consisted of cDNA or gDNA derived from T cells, B-cell-depleted T cells, or PBMCs. What the authors observed across the whole study: The amount of clinical and demographic metadata varied by source and participant and was provided uncurated.

With regard to this clone: Its antigen is unknown. No clone much larger than this one lies a single base away; base qualities are absent.

Whole blood was collected in K2EDTA tubes by collaborating institutions according to the institutions' own protocols. For TCRbeta analysis, collaborators shipped samples in one of three forms: frozen whole blood, isolated PBMCs, or DNA extracted from either of those sample types. TCRbeta CDR3 regions were amplified from genomic DNA by means of the immunoSEQ Assay, a bias-controlled multiplex PCR. Processing in the source paper ran as follows. The number of nucleated cells in each sample was estimated from the amplification of reference gene primers within the assay. Sequence reads were collapsed and filtered to measure the absolute abundance of every unique TCRbeta CDR3 rearrangement. Productive Simpson clonality was computed per sample as the square root of Simpson's diversity index over productive rearrangements. The source is immuneACCESS, and TCRdb retained only in-frame sequences with V and J called. Part of the clones is not carried over; for the studies checked, unresolved V genes explain less than half of this, and the remainder is unexplained. That table is the source of V, J and clone size, and D and trimming were worked out from the DNA. This sample comprises roughly 59,000 clones, 70% to 80% of them detected only once. Roughly 9.8% of the sample is in the top ten clones.

The germline V gene supplies CDR1 SGHRS and CDR2 YFSETQ. V loses 2 bases of germline sequence and J loses 7 bases, and the interval between the two ends is 12 bases. The CDR3 holds 14 amino acids from the cysteine to the phenylalanine. Just the 42-base CDR3 DNA is kept, in frame starting at base 1. The sample taken for sequencing was peripheral blood. The V and J segments used are TRBV5-1 and TRBJ1-4; TRBD1 is a possible D gene, resting on 5 matching bases. This TCR came from a human donor in a cohort sampled during active COVID-19. The sequenced DNA is TGCGCCAGCAGCTTACAGGTCGTCGGTGAAAAACTGTTTTTT. It codes for CASSLQVVGEKLFF.